Shown below are 26 T cell receptor beta chains from a single sample sequenced in a study of cytotoxic CD8 clonotypes in ibrutinib-treated CLL. Produced via immunoSEQ multiplex PCR; TCRdb's table is partial and in-frame only. The repertoire holds roughly 110,000 clones, with about 58% as singletons. Sequencing used PBMCs, obtained after 24 months of ibrutinib treatment. These receptors all come from a human donor with chronic lymphocytic leukemia.

The rearrangement joins TRBV13 to TRBJ2-3; D unresolved. Trimming shortened V by 3 bases and J by 0 bases, and 7 bases separated the two germline ends. CDR1 is PRHDT and CDR2 is FYEKMQ in the germline V gene (reference sequence). The length of the CDR3 is 14 residues. The CDR3 DNA reads TGTGCCAGCAGCTTCGGTCCTAGCACAGATACGCAGTATTTT. The encoded protein is CASSFGPSTDTQYF.

The rearrangement uses TRBV30 and TRBJ2-5; D is possibly TRBD2 (5 bases). Germline-derived CDR1 and CDR2 are GTSNPN and SVGIG (reference sequence). CDR3 size: 10 residues. Trimming removed 5 bases from V and 4 bases from J, with 5 bases in between. The CDR3 bases are TGTGCCTGGGGAGGAGAGACCCAGTACTTC. It specifies CAWGGETQYF. Variable domain in full (rest from reference TRBV30 and TRBJ2-5): SQTIHQWPATLVQPVGSPLSLECTVEGTSNPNLYWYRQAAGRGLQLLFYSVGIGQISSEVPQNLSASRPQDRQFILSSKKLLLSDSGFYLCAWGGETQYFGPGTRLLVL.

The CDR3 loop is CASIRGLNTEAFF. The CDR3 bases are TGTGCCAGCATCAGGGGGCTGAACACTGAAGCTTTCTTT. The chain combines TRBV2 with TRBJ1-1, with 8 bases that match TRBD1. The V gene end was trimmed by 7 bases and the J gene end by 0 bases; junction bases not matched to a gene: 1. Germline CDR1 is SNHLY and CDR2 is FYNNEI. The CDR3 runs to 13 residues.

The rearrangement uses TRBV7-2 and TRBJ2-7; 7 bases are a match to TRBD1. The ends lost 5 bases at V and 8 bases at J; junction bases unmatched: 6. The CDR3 has 12 residues. Per the germline V gene, CDR1 is SGHTA and CDR2 is FQGNSA. The CDR3 is CASSLETGQQYF. The DNA for the CDR3 is TGTGCCAGCAGCCTAGAGACAGGGCAGCAGTACTTC.

This clone was seen a handful of times. The chain links TRBV25-1 to TRBJ1-5; D is ambiguous. The germline V and J ends were trimmed by 3 bases and 0 bases, with 15 bases remaining between them. Per the germline V gene, CDR1 is MGHDK and CDR2 is SYGVNS. CDR3 length: 17 residues. The CDR3 DNA follows: TGTGCCAGCAGTGACGATAGGCCCGGTACTAGCAATCAGCCCCAGCATTTT. Its translation: CASSDDRPGTSNQPQHF.

This clone was picked up a small number of times. The chain employs TRBV7-2 and TRBJ1-1; D not certain. Germline assignment: CDR1 SGHTA and CDR2 FQGNSA. The CDR3 is 13 residues long. With 1 base removed from V and 7 bases from J, the gap between germline ends came to 10 bases. The CDR3: CASSLVVRDEAFF. In DNA, the CDR3 is TGTGCCAGCAGCTTAGTCGTCCGGGATGAAGCTTTCTTT. Full variable domain (outside the CDR3, taken from reference TRBV7-2 and TRBJ1-1): GAGVSQSPSNKVTEKGKDVELRCDPISGHTALYWYRQSLGQGLEFLIYFQGNSAPDKSGLPSDRFSAERTGGSVSTLTIQRTQQEDSAVYLCASSLVVRDEAFFGQGTRLTVV.

The V gene is TRBV6-1, the J gene TRBJ1-2, with TRBD1 matching 7 bases. V dropped 2 bases and J dropped 4; count of bases not matched to a gene: 4. The CDR3 covers 14 residues. Germline CDR1 is MNHNS and CDR2 is SASEGT. The chain's CDR3 is CASSESWDSYGYTF. The CDR3 DNA reads as TGTGCCAGCAGTGAATCCTGGGACAGCTATGGCTACACCTTC.

This clone is a singleton in its sample. The chain uses TRBV6-1 and TRBJ1-2; 7 nucleotides match TRBD1. The germline V gene has CDR1 MNHNS and CDR2 SASEGT. The CDR3 sequence is 14 residues long. With 6 bases clipped from V and 0 bases from J, the junction kept 4 bases outside the gene matches. In DNA, the CDR3 is TGTGCCAGCAGCCGGACAGGAACTAACTATGGCTACACCTTC. Protein: CASSRTGTNYGYTF.

In this sample, this clone turned up many times. V usage is TRBV7-9 and J usage is TRBJ1-2; 8 nucleotides agree with TRBD1. The germline V gene encodes CDR1 SEHNR and CDR2 FQNEAQ (reference sequence). The V segment lost 4 bases and the J segment 4 bases; nucleotides outside the gene matches: 8. The length of the CDR3 is 15 residues. The CDR3 protein is CASSSLDRESYGYTF. For the CDR3, the DNA is TGTGCCAGCAGCTCACTGGACAGGGAGAGCTATGGCTACACCTTC.

This clone was detected once. The rearrangement uses TRBV7-8 and TRBJ2-3; 8 positions match TRBD1. The V segment lost 5 bases and the J segment 4 bases; nucleotides outside the gene matches: 5. Germline assignment: CDR1 SGHVS and CDR2 FQNEAQ. The CDR3 has 14 amino acids. CDR3: CASSVQGGADTQYF. In DNA form, the CDR3 reads TGTGCCAGCAGCGTACAGGGGGGCGCAGATACGCAGTATTTT.

This rearrangement joins TRBV12-5 to TRBJ2-5; D call uncertain. The end of the DNA fits TRBJ2-7 better, so the J call may be wrong. There are 11 residues in the CDR3. The germline CDR1 and CDR2 sequences are LGHNT and FRNRAP. In DNA, the CDR3 is TGTGCTAGTGGTCAAGTGAGCGAGCAGTACTTC. Translating gives CASGQVSEQYF.

The chain employs TRBV6-1 and TRBJ1-1; D possibly corresponds to TRBD1 (5 bases). Trimming cost V 2 bases and J 0 bases, with 13 bases left between them. The CDR3 runs to 16 residues. CDR1 and CDR2 (germline): MNHNS, SASEGT. The CDR3 DNA follows: TGTGCCAGCAGTGAATGGTTGGGGGGAGTGAACACTGAAGCTTTCTTT. As protein: CASSEWLGGVNTEAFF.

The chain recombines TRBV2 with TRBJ1-2; TRBD1 might be the D (5 bases). Germline loops: CDR1 SNHLY, CDR2 FYNNEI. V shed 1 base and J shed 8 bases, with 17 bases lying between them. The CDR3 loop spans 15 amino acids. The CDR3 reads CASSEGGTPRGGYTF. The CDR3 region has the DNA TGTGCCAGCAGTGAAGGGGGCACGCCGAGGGGAGGCTACACCTTC.

The V and J genes are TRBV30 and TRBJ2-7, with a weak D call TRBD2 (5 bases). Germline V gene data show CDR1 as GTSNPN and CDR2 as SVGIG (reference sequence). V lost 1 base and J lost 4, with 8 bases in between. The CDR3 extends over 12 amino acids. The CDR3 loop is CAWSGRGYEQYF. The CDR3 DNA reads TGTGCCTGGAGTGGTCGGGGTTACGAGCAGTACTTC.

The chain couples TRBV30 to TRBJ1-3; D is uncertain. Between the trimmed V and J ends, which lost 3 bases and 0 bases, there was a span of 12 bases. Germline V CDR1 and CDR2: GTSNPN, SVGIG (reference sequence). This CDR3 has 15 amino acids. The CDR3 protein is CAWRSLGASGNTIYF. The CDR3, as DNA: TGTGCCTGGAGATCACTGGGAGCCTCTGGAAACACCATATATTTT. Combining the CDR3 with reference TRBV30 and TRBJ1-3 gives the whole variable domain SQTIHQWPATLVQPVGSPLSLECTVEGTSNPNLYWYRQAAGRGLQLLFYSVGIGQISSEVPQNLSASRPQDRQFILSSKKLLLSDSGFYLCAWRSLGASGNTIYFGEGSWLTVV.

The chain has TRBV2 and TRBJ2-5; D gene ambiguous. V was trimmed by 6 bases and J by 2 bases, leaving 7 bases between them. CDR3 length: 12 residues. The germline gives CDR1 SNHLY, CDR2 FYNNEI. CDR3 DNA sequence: TGTGCCAGCAGGTTCCTTCAAGAGACCCAGTACTTC. As protein: CASRFLQETQYF.

This clone was observed at least ten times. The CDR3 coding sequence is TGTGCCAGCAGCTCCTCGATCCCTATGGGCACCTCACCCCTCCACTTT. Translating gives CASSSSIPMGTSPLHF. V and J are TRBV7-9 and TRBJ1-6, with D uncertain. Germline CDR1 SEHNR, CDR2 FQNEAQ (reference sequence). V was cut by 4 bases and J by 10 bases, with 20 bases left in between. CDR3 length: 16 amino acids.

This chain links TRBV19 with TRBJ1-5, with TRBD1 as a possible D gene (6 bases). In germline, CDR1 is LNHDA, CDR2 SQIVND (reference sequence). The CDR3 consists of 16 residues. Trimming shortened V by 5 bases and J by 0 bases, and 14 bases separated the two germline ends. CDR3 sequence (DNA): TGTGCCAGTAGTTATGGGGGCAGGTATAGCAATCAGCCCCAGCATTTT. Its protein is CASSYGGRYSNQPQHF.

This clone was recorded a few times. V gene TRBV29-1 combines with J gene TRBJ2-7, with D possibly being TRBD1 (6 bases). The CDR3 extends over 11 amino acids. Trimming cost V 4 bases and J 2 bases, with 6 bases left between them. Germline V CDR1 and CDR2: SQVTM, ANQGSEA. CDR3 sequence: CSVGTAYEQYF. The CDR3 DNA reads TGCAGCGTTGGGACAGCCTACGAGCAGTACTTC.

In its sample, this clone was seen many times. CDR3 sequence (DNA): TGTGCCAGCACCGGGATGAACACTGAAGCTTTCTTT. Translating it yields CASTGMNTEAFF. This chain joins TRBV9 and TRBJ1-1; D unresolved. The CDR3 has 12 residues. Trimming shortened V by 6 bases and J by 0 bases, and 6 bases separated the two germline ends. Germline V gene data show CDR1 as SGDLS and CDR2 as YYNGEE.

The gene calls are TRBV28 and TRBJ2-5; 7 bases agree with TRBD1. Losses at the gene ends were 3 bases for V and 3 bases for J; bases not matched to a gene: 19. The CDR3 totals 19 residues. The V gene's germline CDR1 is MDHEN and CDR2 SYDVKM. Written as DNA, the CDR3 is TGTGCCAGCAGTTTTCAGGACAGGAGGTTCCTGGGGAGCAAAGAGACCCAGTACTTC. Translated, it gives CASSFQDRRFLGSKETQYF.

About this clone itself: Because the CDR3's place on the DNA is in doubt, the DNA is left out and the CDR3 is given as listed by TCRdb. This rearrangement joins TRBV5-1 to TRBJ2-7; the D segment call TRBD2 is taken from the table without a DNA check. Germline assignment: CDR1 SGHRS and CDR2 YFSETQ. The CDR3 adds up to 14 amino acids, both ends counted. The CDR3 loop reads CASSPTVGGGAPYF.

The chain joins TRBV29-1 to TRBJ2-5, with TRBD2 matching 10 bases. The CDR3 runs to 15 residues. The V gene's germline CDR1 is SQVTM and CDR2 ANQGSEA. After removal of 5 bases from V and 5 bases from J, the junction contained 11 bases not matched to a gene. The CDR3 sequence is CSVLVQAGGPETQYF. CDR3 DNA sequence: TGCAGCGTTCTGGTTCAAGCGGGGGGGCCGGAGACCCAGTACTTC.

This clone was seen a handful of times. V is TRBV2 and J is TRBJ2-2; D possibly corresponds to TRBD2 (5 bases). CDR1 and CDR2 from the germline V gene are SNHLY and FYNNEI. The length of the CDR3 is 14 residues. V was shortened by 7 bases and J by 5 bases, with 14 bases between the two germline ends. Here the CDR3 DNA reads TGTGCCAGCAACCAGCGGACCGCAACCGGGGAGCTGTTTTTT. This codes for CASNQRTATGELFF.

This chain joins TRBV6-6 and TRBJ1-6, with a possible D match to TRBD1 (5 bases). The V end lost 6 bases, the J end lost 10 bases, and 13 bases lay between the germline ends. This CDR3 has 13 amino acids. Germline values: CDR1 MNHNY, CDR2 SVGAGI (reference sequence). The CDR3 sequence is CASSSGWGSPLHF. In DNA form, the CDR3 reads TGTGCCAGCAGCTCGGGCTGGGGCTCACCCCTCCACTTT.

The chain carries TRBV4-3 and TRBJ2-4, with a possible D match to TRBD1 (7 bases). Deletions cut 1 base from V and 6 bases from J, with 13 bases between. Germline V gives CDR1 LGHNA, CDR2 YSLEER. The CDR3 extends over 15 amino acids. This CDR3 is CASSQVPGGGNIQYF. CDR3 coding DNA: TGCGCCAGCAGCCAAGTCCCAGGGGGAGGAAACATTCAGTACTTC.